The rows below give T cell receptor beta chains drawn from one sample of a study of spatial heterogeneity in lung cancer. TCRdb used MiXCR to reprocess the 5' RACE reads, holding one entry per CDR3 protein. The sample includes about 22,000 distinct CDR3 sequences, about 4.3% of them seen just once. The source material was PBMCs, sampled at surgery. The receptors originated from a male donor with early-stage non-small cell lung cancer. The CDR3 runs from the conserved cysteine through the conserved F or W. D genes are given only for firm matches. Some rows mark clone size as missing; the rest say once, few, many or name a class of expanded clone.

abundance: many
d_gene: .
v_gene: TRBV11-3
j_gene: TRBJ1-5
CDR3aa: CAIDQPQHF
CDR3nt: TGTGCCATAGATCAGCCCCAGCATTTT

abundance: few
d_gene: TRBD1
v_gene: TRBV12-3/TRBV12-4
j_gene: TRBJ1-2
CDR3aa: CASSYRGRRGYTF
CDR3nt: TGTGCCAGCAGTTACAGGGGGCGCAGGGGCTACACCTTC

abundance: many
d_gene: TRBD1
v_gene: TRBV29-1
j_gene: TRBJ2-5
CDR3aa: CSGREGAETQYF
CDR3nt: TGCAGCGGGAGAGAGGGGGCAGAGACCCAGTACTTC

abundance: many
d_gene: .
v_gene: TRBV7-3
j_gene: TRBJ2-6
CDR3aa: CASSPAGASGANVLTF
CDR3nt: TGTGCCAGCAGCCCTGCAGGGGCAAGTGGGGCCAACGTCCTGACTTTC

abundance: many
d_gene: TRBD1
v_gene: TRBV7-9
j_gene: TRBJ1-1
CDR3aa: CASSSMGQGNTEAFF
CDR3nt: TGTGCCAGCAGCTCGATGGGACAGGGGAACACTGAAGCTTTCTTT

abundance: many
d_gene: .
v_gene: TRBV5-1
j_gene: TRBJ2-5
CDR3aa: CASSLGTDKETQYF
CDR3nt: TGCGCCAGCAGCTTGGGGACAGATAAAGAGACCCAGTACTTC

abundance: many
d_gene: .
v_gene: TRBV7-2
j_gene: TRBJ2-7
CDR3aa: CASSLERGAPYEQYF
CDR3nt: TGTGCCAGCAGCCTAGAAAGAGGAGCTCCCTACGAGCAGTACTTC

abundance: many
d_gene: .
v_gene: TRBV9
j_gene: TRBJ2-1
CDR3aa: CASRTDEGEQFF
CDR3nt: TGTGCCAGCCGTACTGATGAAGGTGAGCAGTTCTTC

abundance: .
d_gene: TRBD1
v_gene: TRBV6-6
j_gene: TRBJ1-6
CDR3aa: CATGTGVSPLHF
CDR3nt: TGTGCCACTGGGACAGGGGTTTCACCCCTCCACTTT

abundance: many
d_gene: TRBD1
v_gene: TRBV5-1
j_gene: TRBJ1-3
CDR3aa: CASSPGTAGNTIYF
CDR3nt: TGCGCCAGCAGTCCCGGGACAGCTGGAAACACCATATATTTT

abundance: .
d_gene: .
v_gene: TRBV5-5
j_gene: TRBJ2-7
CDR3aa: CASRDKGQQPYEQYF
CDR3nt: TGTGCCAGCAGAGATAAGGGACAACAACCCTACGAGCAGTACTTC

abundance: many
d_gene: .
v_gene: TRBV28
j_gene: TRBJ2-2
CDR3aa: CASSKYGVLGAGELFF
CDR3nt: TGTGCCAGCAGCAAATACGGAGTGTTGGGCGCCGGGGAGCTGTTTTTT

abundance: many
d_gene: .
v_gene: TRBV6-6
j_gene: TRBJ2-7
CDR3aa: CASSYSAGLDPYEQYF
CDR3nt: TGTGCCAGCAGTTACTCGGCAGGGCTAGACCCCTACGAGCAGTACTTC

abundance: many
d_gene: TRBD1
v_gene: TRBV29-1
j_gene: TRBJ1-1
CDR3aa: CSVERGGTGGQSF
CDR3nt: TGCAGCGTTGAAAGGGGTGGGACAGGGGGCCAATCATTT

abundance: medium-sized
d_gene: .
v_gene: TRBV27
j_gene: TRBJ1-2
CDR3aa: CASSPLGDYGYTF
CDR3nt: TGTGCCAGCAGTCCCCTGGGGGACTATGGCTACACCTTC

abundance: many
d_gene: .
v_gene: TRBV18
j_gene: TRBJ1-5
CDR3aa: CASSPRQDQPQHF
CDR3nt: TGTGCCAGCTCACCACGGCAGGATCAGCCCCAGCATTTT

abundance: many
d_gene: TRBD1
v_gene: TRBV7-9
j_gene: TRBJ1-1
CDR3aa: CASSSPGGTEAFF
CDR3nt: TGTGCCAGCAGCTCTCCAGGGGGAACTGAAGCTTTCTTT

abundance: many
d_gene: .
v_gene: TRBV12-3/TRBV12-4
j_gene: TRBJ1-2
CDR3aa: CASSPGPDRYGYTF
CDR3nt: TGTGCCAGCAGTCCCGGGCCGGATCGATATGGCTACACCTTC

abundance: many
d_gene: TRBD1
v_gene: TRBV20-1
j_gene: TRBJ2-7
CDR3aa: CSASLQGARREQYF
CDR3nt: TGCAGTGCTAGTCTACAGGGGGCGAGAAGGGAGCAGTACTTC

abundance: many
d_gene: .
v_gene: TRBV18
j_gene: TRBJ1-5
CDR3aa: CASSLQDARSNQPQHF
CDR3nt: TGTGCCAGCTCCCTTCAGGACGCACGGAGCAATCAGCCCCAGCATTTT

abundance: .
d_gene: .
v_gene: TRBV4-2
j_gene: TRBJ1-6
CDR3aa: CASSHGSQTRTLHF
CDR3nt: TGTGCCAGCAGCCATGGCAGCCAGACGAGGACCCTCCACTTT

abundance: many
d_gene: .
v_gene: TRBV19
j_gene: TRBJ2-3
CDR3aa: CASRLRGSDTQYF
CDR3nt: TGTGCCAGTAGACTGAGGGGGTCAGATACGCAGTATTTT

abundance: many
d_gene: .
v_gene: TRBV7-9
j_gene: TRBJ1-2
CDR3aa: CASSSGVLYGYTF
CDR3nt: TGTGCCAGCAGCTCAGGGGTCCTCTATGGCTACACCTTC

abundance: many
d_gene: TRBD1
v_gene: TRBV6-2/TRBV6-3
j_gene: TRBJ1-5
CDR3aa: CASTHTGGYQPQHF
CDR3nt: TGTGCCAGCACCCATACAGGGGGCTACCAGCCCCAGCATTTT

abundance: medium-sized
d_gene: .
v_gene: TRBV18
j_gene: TRBJ2-5
CDR3aa: CASSPGQETQYF
CDR3nt: TGTGCCAGCTCACCGGGGCAAGAGACCCAGTACTTC

abundance: many
d_gene: TRBD2
v_gene: TRBV7-2
j_gene: TRBJ2-1
CDR3aa: CASSLGAGGSSEQFF
CDR3nt: TGTGCCAGCAGCTTAGGAGCGGGGGGGAGTAGTGAGCAGTTCTTC

abundance: many
d_gene: TRBD2
v_gene: TRBV18
j_gene: TRBJ2-1
CDR3aa: CASSPPGLAGAMALF
CDR3nt: TGTGCCAGCTCACCGCCGGGACTAGCGGGGGCAATGGCCCTCTTC

abundance: .
d_gene: .
v_gene: TRBV5-1
j_gene: TRBJ2-7
CDR3aa: CASSPLTGSYEQYF
CDR3nt: TGCGCCAGCAGCCCCCTGACAGGATCCTACGAGCAGTACTTC

abundance: many
d_gene: TRBD2
v_gene: TRBV7-2
j_gene: TRBJ2-5
CDR3aa: CASSLMTSQKTQYF
CDR3nt: TGTGCCAGCAGCTTAATGACTAGCCAGAAGACCCAGTACTTC

abundance: medium-sized
d_gene: .
v_gene: TRBV28
j_gene: TRBJ1-6
CDR3aa: CASRVGSSPLHF
CDR3nt: TGTGCCAGCAGGGTTGGGTCATCACCCCTCCACTTT